The clone carrying this T cell receptor beta chain was seen ten or more times. The antigen remains unidentified. The germline CDR1 and CDR2 sequences are MNHEY and SVGEGT. V was clipped by 8 bases and J by 1 base, with 14 bases between them. The CDR3 runs to 14 residues. The sample is drawn from a study of CD8 T cells in ankylosing spondylitis. Study results and limitations: According to the report, clones linked to the disease were significantly enriched in matched synovial fluid samples taken from ankylosing spondylitis patients.

MiXCR, run by TCRdb on the 5' RACE reads, gives a single entry per CDR3 protein. This table has 30,000 to 40,000 distinct CDR3 sequences, approximately 10% appearing once. The sequence came from a male donor with ankylosing spondylitis or in good health (not recorded which). The sequencing sample was made of blood, either unsorted or a sorted T cell fraction (not recorded which). The chain links TRBV6-2 or TRBV6-3 to TRBJ1-1; D perhaps matches TRBD1 (5 bases). CDR3 DNA sequence: TGTGCCAGCTGTCCGGGACTCAGGAACACTGAAGCTTTCTTT. This gives the protein CASCPGLRNTEAFF.